These 18 T cell receptor beta chains share one sample of origin, sequenced in a study of blood T cell repertoires in COVID-19. Profiling relied on immunoSEQ multiplex PCR, and the TCRdb table lists in-frame clones only, not all of them. The sample records roughly 300,000 clones, nearly 90% being singletons. The sequencing sample was made of peripheral blood. The receptor set was obtained from a woman under 40 with COVID-19, enrolled during active disease.

This rearrangement joins TRBV9 to TRBJ2-1; TRBD2 aligns across 12 bases. Trimming took 3 bases from V and 4 from J; bases not matched to a gene: 2. The CDR3 sequence is 15 residues long. From germline, CDR1 is SGDLS and CDR2 YYNGEE. The CDR3 nucleotides read TGTGCCAGCAGCGAGGGACTAGCGGGTTACAATGAGCAGTTCTTC. It specifies CASSEGLAGYNEQFF.

The rearrangement uses TRBV2 and TRBJ1-1; D might be TRBD1 (5 bases). Trimming took off 7 bases at V and 1 base at J, with 10 bases between the two ends. The CDR3 has 13 amino acids. Germline values: CDR1 SNHLY, CDR2 FYNNEI. CDR3 in amino acids: CASTRQGNTEAFF. In DNA form, the CDR3 reads TGTGCCAGCACGAGGCAGGGGAACACTGAAGCTTTCTTT.

This clone has a handful of counts. V usage is TRBV6-5 and J usage is TRBJ1-2; no reliable D call. CDR3 length: 15 residues. Between the trimmed V and J ends, which lost 3 bases and 5 bases, there was a span of 16 bases. Per the germline V gene, CDR1 is MNHEY and CDR2 is SVGAGI. CDR3 residues: CASSYSTTSIYGYTF. CDR3 DNA sequence: TGTGCCAGCAGTTATTCGACGACATCTATTTATGGCTACACCTTC.

The chain couples TRBV5-6 to TRBJ1-6; D may be TRBD1 (5 bases). The CDR3 has 13 residues. CDR1 and CDR2 (germline): SGHDT, YYEEEE. Deletions cut 4 bases from V and 4 bases from J, with 6 bases between. The DNA of the CDR3 is TGTGCCAGCAGCCCAGGGTATAATTCACCCCTCCACTTT. Translated, it gives CASSPGYNSPLHF.

This chain connects TRBV18 to TRBJ1-3; D is undetermined. The length of the CDR3 is 13 residues. The V end lost 6 bases, the J end lost 0 bases, and 6 bases lay between the germline ends. Germline V CDR1 and CDR2: KGHSH, LQKENI. Here the CDR3 reads CASSNYSGNTIYF. The CDR3 DNA follows: TGTGCCAGCTCTAATTACTCTGGAAACACCATATATTTT.

The rearrangement links TRBV5-1 to TRBJ1-6; 8 bases line up with TRBD1. The CDR3 extends over 14 amino acids. The germline V gene has CDR1 SGHRS and CDR2 YFSETQ. The V and J ends lost 4 bases and 7 bases, in that order; junction bases with no gene match: 4. CDR3 in DNA: TGCGCCAGCAGCGAGGACAGGGACAATTCACCCCTCCACTTT. Protein: CASSEDRDNSPLHF.

The chain combines TRBV19 with TRBJ1-4, with D maybe TRBD1 (5 bases). The CDR3 loop spans 14 amino acids. Between the trimmed V and J ends, which lost 5 bases and 8 bases, there was a span of 15 bases. The germline V gene has CDR1 LNHDA and CDR2 SQIVND (reference sequence). In nucleotides, the CDR3 is TGTGCCAGTAGTGGACACACCGTGGGGGAAAAACTGTTTTTT. It yields the protein CASSGHTVGEKLFF.

The V call is TRBV10-3, the J call TRBJ2-1; D perhaps matches TRBD2 (6 bases). Trimming left V 0 bases short and J 5 bases short, with 14 bases between. Germline V gene lookup returns CDR1 ENHRY and CDR2 SYGVKD. This CDR3 contains 16 residues. This CDR3 is CAISESIAGRNNEQFF. DNA of the CDR3: TGTGCCATCAGTGAGTCGATCGCGGGGAGGAACAATGAGCAGTTCTTC.

This clone was recorded only once. The chain uses TRBV5-1 and TRBJ1-4; 7 nucleotides line up with TRBD1. The CDR3 loop spans 15 amino acids. With 3 bases clipped from V and 10 bases from J, the junction kept 12 bases outside the gene matches. CDR1 is SGHRS and CDR2 is YFSETQ in the germline V gene. In nucleotides, the CDR3 is TGCGCCAGCAGCTCTGCACGACAGGGCCAGGGAAAACTGTTTTTT. Protein: CASSSARQGQGKLFF.

The chain uses TRBV6-1 and TRBJ2-1; TRBD2 might be the D (7 bases). This CDR3 region has 20 residues. Germline assignment: CDR1 MNHNS and CDR2 SASEGT. Trimming stripped 0 bases from V and 5 bases from J, with 26 bases between. CDR3 in amino acids: CASSEALGGGGIGFDNEQFF. The CDR3 nucleotides are TGTGCCAGCAGTGAAGCGCTGGGAGGGGGTGGGATAGGGTTCGACAATGAGCAGTTCTTC.

The chain combines TRBV5-1 with TRBJ2-6, with 7 bases that match TRBD1. The junction had 4 bases not matched to a gene; V was cut back by 5 bases and J by 2 bases. The CDR3 totals 15 residues. Germline V gene sequence: CDR1 SGHRS, CDR2 YFSETQ. CDR3 DNA sequence: TGCGCCAGCAGACAAACAGGGGCTGGGGCCAACGTCCTGACTTTC. Its protein is CASRQTGAGANVLTF.

The chain employs TRBV9 and TRBJ2-2; perhaps TRBD2 as D (6 bases). Germline lookup yields CDR1 SGDLS and CDR2 YYNGEE. Deletions cut 0 bases from V and 8 bases from J, with 11 bases between. This CDR3 has 14 residues. Written as DNA, the CDR3 is TGTGCCAGCAGCGTAGGGAGGGGTAGAGGGGAGCTGTTTTTT. It translates to CASSVGRGRGELFF.

V is TRBV19 and J is TRBJ1-5; D call uncertain. The CDR3 extends over 16 amino acids. From germline, CDR1 is LNHDA and CDR2 SQIVND (reference sequence). The V gene lost 2 bases and the J gene lost 0 bases, with 11 bases spanning the gap. In DNA, the CDR3 is TGTGCCAGTAGTATATCGGGGATTTTTAGCAATCAGCCCCAGCATTTT. It translates to CASSISGIFSNQPQHF. Complete variable domain (other parts from reference TRBV19 and TRBJ1-5): DGGITQSPKYLFRKEGQNVTLSCEQNLNHDAMYWYRQDPGQGLRLIYYSQIVNDFQKGDIAEGYSVSREKKESFPLTVTSAQKNPTAFYLCASSISGIFSNQPQHFGDGTRLSIL.

The CDR3 DNA reads TGTGCCAGCAGCTTAGCGGTAGCGGGGGCTTACAATGAGCAGTTCTTC. It specifies CASSLAVAGAYNEQFF. The V and J genes are TRBV7-9 and TRBJ2-1; 9 bases are a match to TRBD2. With 0 bases clipped from V and 4 bases from J, the junction kept 4 bases outside the gene matches. The length of the CDR3 is 16 residues. From germline, CDR1 is SEHNR and CDR2 FQNEAQ (reference sequence).

This chain connects TRBV6-5 to TRBJ1-2, with D perhaps TRBD1 (5 bases). The CDR3 contains 15 residues. Germline CDR1 and CDR2: MNHEY and SVGAGI. Trimming removed 2 bases from V and 4 bases from J, with 14 bases in between. CDR3 DNA: TGTGCCAGCAGTTACCAGGCAGGGCGACCCTATGGCTACACCTTC. This gives the protein CASSYQAGRPYGYTF.

The CDR3 DNA follows: TGTGCCAGCAGCCCTCTAGCAGAAAAACTGTTTTTT. This encodes CASSPLAEKLFF. V and J are TRBV7-9 and TRBJ1-4; D is undetermined. The CDR3 totals 12 residues. V shed 5 bases and J shed 8 bases, with 9 bases lying between them. In germline, CDR1 is SEHNR, CDR2 FQNEAQ (reference sequence).

The CDR3 DNA follows: TGTGCCACCGAAACTTCGGACAGTTACGTGGAGACCCAGTACTTC. As protein: CATETSDSYVETQYF. The chain links TRBV24-1 to TRBJ2-5; D perhaps matches TRBD1 (6 bases). V lost 9 bases to trimming and J lost 5 bases, with 21 bases between them. This CDR3 has 15 residues. The V gene's germline CDR1 is KGHDR and CDR2 SFDVKD.

The CDR3 spells CASSLGFEGGSTEAFF. The CDR3 DNA is TGTGCCAGCAGCTTAGGTTTTGAGGGAGGGAGCACTGAAGCTTTCTTT. The chain uses TRBV7-6 and TRBJ1-1; no clear D gene. Germline V lookup: CDR1 SGHVS, CDR2 FNYEAQ. Trimming cost V 1 base and J 4 bases, with 16 bases left between them. The CDR3 is made up of 16 amino acids.